The clone carrying this T cell receptor beta chain came up a few times. Healthy HIV-negative adults without recent acute infections or vaccinations served as donors. Unsorted samples drew genomic DNA from 70 million to 95 million PBMCs. Data came from immunoSEQ multiplex PCR; TCRdb stores just in-frame clones and leaves some out. This table holds about half a million clones, around 73% found once. These data originate in a study of shared clonotypes between healthy human individuals. The length of the CDR3 is 17 residues. The V gene end was trimmed by 0 bases and the J gene end by 3 bases; junction bases not matched to a gene: 5. CDR1 is SGHRS, CDR2 YFSETQ, per germline.

The sequenced sample consisted of PBMCs. The TCR originated in a woman in her forties in good health. Some clones in this sample may be carry-over from other donors' samples. The chain is built from TRBV5-1 and TRBJ2-3, with TRBD2 identical over 12 bases. DNA of the CDR3: TGCGCCAGCAGCTTGGTCCCTAGCGGGAGGGGTACAGATACGCAGTATTTT. Its translation: CASSLVPSGRGTDTQYF.